This T cell receptor (beta chain) emerged from a study of cytomegalovirus exposure and HLA in healthy donors. Study-wide results and limits: In vitro, a few CMV-associated chains proved specific for CMV antigens. Reportedly, fewer N-insertions than the approximately 690-donor mean appeared in an Asian-associated ancestry cluster in a later analysis. The dataset shows that most TCR sequences were rare, while some public TCRs occurred in many donors.

Worth noting for this clone: The antigen is not known.

Germline-derived CDR1 and CDR2 are SGHDT and YYEEEE. The CDR3 consists of 15 residues. Trimming pared 2 bases from V and 0 bases from J, leaving 9 bases between. Vbeta (60) and Jbeta (13) primers were used in the PCR. Generated by immunoSEQ multiplex PCR, the TCRdb table keeps only in-frame clones and is missing some. Of some 200,000 clones in the sample, 77% were seen once. Sequences were obtained from PBMCs. The sequence derives from a woman aged 55-70 years in good health and CMV-seropositive. This chain links TRBV5-6 with TRBJ2-1, with unresolved D. For the CDR3, the DNA is TGTGCCAGCAGCTTCCCCCATAGCTCCTACAATGAGCAGTTCTTC. It encodes CASSFPHSSYNEQFF.